This T cell receptor beta chain was identified during a study of T-cell reconstitution after alpha-beta-depleted transplantation in children. Preparation of the TCRbeta library involved a method that used unique molecular identifiers. Using its own MiXCR run on the PCR reads, TCRdb lists one record per CDR3 protein. Of 450,000 to 600,000 distinct CDR3 sequences in the sample, approximately 10% are singletons; the top ten hold about 2%. Germline trimming cut 4 bases from V and 7 bases from J; bases unmatched to any gene: 5. The CDR3 totals 13 residues. Germline-derived CDR1 and CDR2 are LGHDT and YNNKEL (reference sequence).

Specimen: PBMCs, collected before TCRalphabeta/CD19-depleted stem cell transplant. The chain recombines TRBV3-1 with TRBJ2-7, with 9 positions matching TRBD1. The clonotype comes from a child aged 2 to 10 with inherited bone marrow failure, due to receive a stem cell transplant. DNA of the CDR3: TGTGCCAGCAGCCCCCGGACAGGGGTTGAGCAGTACTTC. Its translation is CASSPRTGVEQYF.